This entry lists 14 T cell receptor beta chains sequenced from one sample in a study of blood T cell repertoires in COVID-19. Assay used: immunoSEQ multiplex PCR; TCRdb lists only in-frame clones, some missing. The sample carries 150,000 to 200,000 clones, about 81% recorded once. Sequencing used peripheral blood. Source of these receptors: a woman between 70 and 85 years old with acute or convalescent COVID-19.

V and J are TRBV11-2 and TRBJ2-5; D possibly corresponds to TRBD1 (7 bases). The V end was cut by 6 bases, the J end by 4 bases, with 21 bases between. Germline lookup yields CDR1 SGHAT and CDR2 FQNNGV. CDR3 length: 16 residues. The CDR3 DNA reads TGTGCCAGCAGTCTCAACTCGGGTCAGGGGGGAGAGACCCAGTACTTC. Its protein product is CASSLNSGQGGETQYF. The whole variable domain, filled in from reference TRBV11-2 and TRBJ2-5, reads EAGVAQSPRYKIIEKRQSVAFWCNPISGHATLYWYQQILGQGPKLLIQFQNNGVVDDSQLPKDRFSAERLKGVDSTLKIQPAKLEDSAVYLCASSLNSGQGGETQYFGPGTRLLVL.

This clone has a handful of counts. The chain links TRBV10-3 to TRBJ1-1, with D tentatively TRBD1 (5 bases). The CDR3 has 15 amino acids. V lost 6 bases to trimming and J lost 1 base, with 15 bases between them. Germline CDR1 ENHRY, CDR2 SYGVKD. CDR3 coding DNA: TGTGCCATCAGGAGTTGGGGCAGGCCGAACACTGAAGCTTTCTTT. Translated: CAIRSWGRPNTEAFF.

This clone has only one observation. This sequence joins TRBV28 and TRBJ1-5, with 11 bases identical to TRBD1. This CDR3 comprises 17 residues. Per germline, CDR1 MDHEN and CDR2 SYDVKM. The J segment lost 3 bases and the V segment lost 3 bases, leaving 7 bases of the junction unmatched. The CDR3 nucleotides read TGTGCCAGCAGTTTTCTTGGACAGGGGGCCTACAATCAGCCCCAGCATTTT. Amino acid sequence: CASSFLGQGAYNQPQHF.

This clone has a single count. The genes are TRBV5-5 and TRBJ2-1; 9 nucleotides agree with TRBD2. This CDR3 region has 13 residues. Germline-derived CDR1 and CDR2 are SGHKS and YYEKEE (reference sequence). V trimming: 5 bases; J trimming: 6 bases; junction bases outside the gene matches: 3. The CDR3 DNA follows: TGTGCCAGCAGGGGACTAGCTCCCAATGAGCAGTTCTTC. Protein product: CASRGLAPNEQFF.

J is TRBJ2-2 and V is TRBV19; 8 bases agree with TRBD1. There are 14 residues in the CDR3. J was trimmed by 4 bases and V by 6 bases; bases with no gene match: 4. CDR1 LNHDA and CDR2 SQIVND come from the germline V gene (reference sequence). CDR3 residues: CASSGDRSTGELFF. The CDR3 DNA is TGTGCCAGTAGCGGGGACAGGTCCACCGGGGAGCTGTTTTTT.

DNA for the CDR3: TGTGCCAGCAGCTTAATGGCAGGGACTAGGACCACAGATACGCAGTATTTT. The encoded protein is CASSLMAGTRTTDTQYF. The chain uses TRBV7-2 and TRBJ2-3; TRBD2 matches at 8 bases. CDR1 and CDR2 (germline): SGHTA, FQGNSA. The CDR3 contains 17 residues. The V segment lost 2 bases and the J segment 2 bases; nucleotides outside the gene matches: 9.

The chain combines TRBV28 with TRBJ2-3, with 16 bases fitting TRBD2. The CDR3 has 18 amino acids. CDR1 is MDHEN, CDR2 SYDVKM, per germline. V gave up 6 bases and J gave up 4 bases; unmatched junction bases: 10. The CDR3 region has the DNA TGTGCCAGCAGCAAACAGGGACTAGCGGGAGGGCACGCAGATACGCAGTATTTT. This sequence encodes CASSKQGLAGGHADTQYF.

The chain has TRBV25-1 and TRBJ1-6; D is ambiguous. Germline V gene lookup returns CDR1 MGHDK and CDR2 SYGVNS. The ends were cut back, 4 bases at V and 4 bases at J, with 11 bases in the middle. The CDR3 is made up of 15 amino acids. The CDR3 coding sequence is TGTGCCAGCAGTGGATCCCAGAATTATAATTCACCCCTCCACTTT. Translation gives CASSGSQNYNSPLHF.

The chain employs TRBV4-3 and TRBJ2-7; the match to TRBD1 covers 9 bases. The trim removed 0 bases at V and 5 bases at J, leaving 8 bases unmatched. Germline loops: CDR1 LGHNA, CDR2 YSLEER. The CDR3 sequence is 16 residues long. This CDR3 reads CASSQEMGQGHDEQYF. The CDR3 DNA sequence: TGCGCCAGCAGCCAAGAAATGGGACAGGGTCACGACGAGCAGTACTTC.

The chain couples TRBV27 to TRBJ2-5, with 16 bases aligning to TRBD2. V shed 5 bases and J 0 bases; nucleotides not matched to a gene: 12. There are 20 residues in the CDR3. Germline V CDR1 and CDR2: MNHEY, SMNVEV (reference sequence). As DNA, the CDR3 is TGTGCCAGCAGTCAGCCAGGGACTAGCGGGGGGGCCCAGTACCAAGAGACCCAGTACTTC. Its translation: CASSQPGTSGGAQYQETQYF.

There are a few counts of this clone. This chain connects TRBV10-3 to TRBJ1-3; tentative D call: TRBD1 (6 bases). Trimming left V 4 bases short and J 6 bases short, with 13 bases between. This CDR3 spans 14 amino acids. Germline-derived CDR1 and CDR2 are ENHRY and SYGVKD. The CDR3 DNA is TGTGCCATCAGTGCCGGGACAAGTATAAACACCATATATTTT. It specifies CAISAGTSINTIYF.

The chain combines TRBV5-6 with TRBJ2-7, with TRBD1 as a possible D gene (6 bases). CDR1 and CDR2 (germline): SGHDT, YYEEEE. V dropped 3 bases and J dropped 2 bases, with 12 bases sitting between them. The CDR3 is made up of 14 amino acids. The CDR3 loop reads CASSWETGPYEQYF. DNA for the CDR3: TGTGCCAGCAGCTGGGAGACAGGTCCCTACGAGCAGTACTTC.

This chain uses TRBV2 with TRBJ1-6, with 11 positions matching TRBD1. V gave up 5 bases and J gave up 8 bases; unmatched junction bases: 8. CDR3 length: 16 residues. Germline V gene lookup returns CDR1 SNHLY and CDR2 FYNNEI. CDR3 DNA sequence: TGTGCCAGCAGTCAAACTGGACAGGGGGCTGATTCACCCCTCCACTTT. Residues: CASSQTGQGADSPLHF. Drawing the rest from reference TRBV2 and TRBJ1-6, the complete variable domain is EPEVTQTPSHQVTQMGQEVILRCVPISNHLYFYWYRQILGQKVEFLVSFYNNEISEKSEIFDDQFSVERPDGSNFTLKIRSTKLEDSAMYFCASSQTGQGADSPLHFGNGTRLTVT.

This chain's CDR3 is CATSAVRTSGSYGNTQYF. CDR3 in DNA: TGTGCCACCAGTGCAGTAAGGACTAGCGGGAGTTACGGAAATACGCAGTATTTT. This chain links TRBV24-1 with TRBJ2-3, with TRBD2 identical over 13 bases. The CDR3 contains 18 residues. The germline V gene encodes CDR1 KGHDR and CDR2 SFDVKD. V trimming: 5 bases; J trimming: 7 bases; junction bases outside the gene matches: 14.